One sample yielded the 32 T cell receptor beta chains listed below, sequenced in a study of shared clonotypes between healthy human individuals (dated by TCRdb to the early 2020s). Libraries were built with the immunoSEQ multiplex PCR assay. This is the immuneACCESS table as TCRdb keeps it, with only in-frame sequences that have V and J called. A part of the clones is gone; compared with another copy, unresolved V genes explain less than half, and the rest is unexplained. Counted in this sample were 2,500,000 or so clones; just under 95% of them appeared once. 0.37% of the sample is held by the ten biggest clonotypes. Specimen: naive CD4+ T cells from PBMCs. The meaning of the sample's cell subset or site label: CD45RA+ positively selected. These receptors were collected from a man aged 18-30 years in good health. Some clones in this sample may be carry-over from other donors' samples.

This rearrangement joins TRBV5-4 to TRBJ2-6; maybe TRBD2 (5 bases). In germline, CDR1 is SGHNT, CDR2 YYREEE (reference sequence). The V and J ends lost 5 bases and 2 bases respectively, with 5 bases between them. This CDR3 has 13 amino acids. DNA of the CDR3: TGTGCCAGCAGGGGAGCTGGGGCCAACGTCCTGACTTTC. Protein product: CASRGAGANVLTF.

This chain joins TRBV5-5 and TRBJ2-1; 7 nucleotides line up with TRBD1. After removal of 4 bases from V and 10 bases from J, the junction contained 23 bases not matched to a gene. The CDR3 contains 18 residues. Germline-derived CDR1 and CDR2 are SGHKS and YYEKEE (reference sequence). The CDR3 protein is CASSRDRDTTTRRDEQFF. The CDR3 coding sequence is TGTGCCAGCAGCCGTGACAGGGACACCACGACCCGTCGAGACGAGCAGTTCTTC.

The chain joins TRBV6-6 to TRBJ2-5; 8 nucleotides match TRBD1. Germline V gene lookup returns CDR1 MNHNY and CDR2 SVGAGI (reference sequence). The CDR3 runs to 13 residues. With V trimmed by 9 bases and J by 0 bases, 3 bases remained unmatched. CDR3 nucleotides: TGTGCCAGTACGGACAGGGACCAAGAGACCCAGTACTTC. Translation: CASTDRDQETQYF.

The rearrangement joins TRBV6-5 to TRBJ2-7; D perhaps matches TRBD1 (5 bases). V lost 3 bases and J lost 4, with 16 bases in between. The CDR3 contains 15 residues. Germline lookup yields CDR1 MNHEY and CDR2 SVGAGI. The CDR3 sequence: CASSYSGKYGYEQYF. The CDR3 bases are TGTGCCAGCAGTTATTCAGGGAAGTATGGGTACGAGCAGTACTTC.

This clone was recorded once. The CDR3 protein is CAISESPGQGAEAFF. The CDR3 DNA reads TGTGCCATCAGTGAGTCACCGGGACAGGGGGCCGAAGCTTTCTTT. This chain uses TRBV10-3 with TRBJ1-1, with 12 bases identical to TRBD1. The junction had 4 bases not matched to a gene; V was cut back by 0 bases and J by 8 bases. This CDR3 contains 15 residues. The V gene's germline CDR1 is ENHRY and CDR2 SYGVKD.

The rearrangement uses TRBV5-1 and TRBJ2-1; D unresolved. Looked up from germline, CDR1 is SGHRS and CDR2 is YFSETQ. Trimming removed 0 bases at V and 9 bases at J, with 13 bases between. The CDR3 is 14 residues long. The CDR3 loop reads CASSLVATRPEQFF. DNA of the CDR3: TGCGCCAGCAGCTTGGTGGCCACCCGTCCTGAGCAGTTCTTC.

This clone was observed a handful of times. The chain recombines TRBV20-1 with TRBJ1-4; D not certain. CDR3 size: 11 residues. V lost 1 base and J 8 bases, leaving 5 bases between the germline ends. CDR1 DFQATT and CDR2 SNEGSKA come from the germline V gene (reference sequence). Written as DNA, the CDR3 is TGCAGTGCTAGAGGGCAGGAAAAACTGTTTTTT. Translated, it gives CSARGQEKLFF.

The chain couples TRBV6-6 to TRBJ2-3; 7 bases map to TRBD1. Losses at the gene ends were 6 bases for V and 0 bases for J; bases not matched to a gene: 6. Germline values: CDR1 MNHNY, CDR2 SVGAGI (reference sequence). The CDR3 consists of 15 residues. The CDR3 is CASSTDRTSTDTQYF. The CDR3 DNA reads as TGTGCCAGCAGCACGGACAGGACTAGCACAGATACGCAGTATTTT.

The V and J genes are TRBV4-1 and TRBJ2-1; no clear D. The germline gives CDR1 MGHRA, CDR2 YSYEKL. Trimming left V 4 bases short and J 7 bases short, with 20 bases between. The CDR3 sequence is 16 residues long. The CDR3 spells CASSLTGGSRFNEQFF. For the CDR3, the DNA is TGCGCCAGCAGCCTGACCGGTGGGTCTCGTTTTAATGAGCAGTTCTTC.

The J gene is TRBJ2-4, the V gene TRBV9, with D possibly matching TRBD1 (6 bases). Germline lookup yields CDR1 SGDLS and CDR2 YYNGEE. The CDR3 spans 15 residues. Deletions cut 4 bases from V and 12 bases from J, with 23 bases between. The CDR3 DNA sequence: TGTGCCAGCAGCCCCTCAACCGGGACACCGCCAACTCAGTACTTC. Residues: CASSPSTGTPPTQYF.

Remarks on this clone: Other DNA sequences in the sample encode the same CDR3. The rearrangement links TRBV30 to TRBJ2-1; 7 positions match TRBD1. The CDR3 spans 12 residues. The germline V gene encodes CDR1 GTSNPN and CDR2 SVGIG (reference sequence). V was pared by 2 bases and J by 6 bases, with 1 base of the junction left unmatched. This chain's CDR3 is CAWSRDSNEQFF. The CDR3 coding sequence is TGTGCCTGGAGTCGGGACAGCAATGAGCAGTTCTTC.

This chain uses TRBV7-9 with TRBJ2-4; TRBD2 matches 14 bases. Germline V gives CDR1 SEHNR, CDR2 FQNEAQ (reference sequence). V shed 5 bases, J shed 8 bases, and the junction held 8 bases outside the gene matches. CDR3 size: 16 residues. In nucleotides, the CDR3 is TGTGCCAGCAGCAGGGGACTAGCGGGAGCAGGGGACATTCAGTACTTC. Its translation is CASSRGLAGAGDIQYF. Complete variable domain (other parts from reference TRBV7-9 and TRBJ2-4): DTGVSQNPRHKITKRGQNVTFRCDPISEHNRLYWYRQTLGQGPEFLTYFQNEAQLEKSRLLSDRFSAERPKGSFSTLEIQRTEQGDSAMYLCASSRGLAGAGDIQYFGAGTRLSVL.

Here the CDR3 reads CASSLEGTSGAGVEELFF. The CDR3 DNA follows: TGTGCCAGCAGCTTAGAGGGGACCAGCGGAGCCGGTGTCGAGGAGCTGTTTTTT. The gene calls are TRBV11-3 and TRBJ2-2; D could derive from TRBD1 or TRBD2 (5 bases each). The V gene's germline CDR1 is SGHNT and CDR2 YENEEA. Trimming shortened V by 0 bases and J by 10 bases, and 24 bases separated the two germline ends. The CDR3 extends over 18 amino acids. Using reference TRBV11-3 and TRBJ2-2 for the parts outside the CDR3, the full variable domain is EAGVVQSPRYKIIEKKQPVAFWCNPISGHNTLYWYLQNLGQGPELLIRYENEEAVDDSQLPKDRFSAERLKGVDSTLKIQPAELGDSAVYLCASSLEGTSGAGVEELFFGEGSRLTVL.

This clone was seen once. The CDR3 DNA is TGTGCCAGCAGCTTCTCCAGGGCCTCCTACGAGCAGTACTTC. Its translation: CASSFSRASYEQYF. V gene TRBV7-2 combines with J gene TRBJ2-7, with D tentatively TRBD1 (5 bases). The CDR3 loop spans 14 amino acids. Germline CDR1 SGHTA, CDR2 FQGNSA. Trimming took 3 bases from V and 0 from J, leaving 9 bases between them.

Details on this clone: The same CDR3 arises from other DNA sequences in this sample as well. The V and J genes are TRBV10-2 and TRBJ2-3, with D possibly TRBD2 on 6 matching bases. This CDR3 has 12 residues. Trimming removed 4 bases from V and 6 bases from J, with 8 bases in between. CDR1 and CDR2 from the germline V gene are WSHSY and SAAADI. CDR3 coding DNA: TGCGCCAGCAGTGGTGGGGGGGATACGCAGTATTTT. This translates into CASSGGGDTQYF.

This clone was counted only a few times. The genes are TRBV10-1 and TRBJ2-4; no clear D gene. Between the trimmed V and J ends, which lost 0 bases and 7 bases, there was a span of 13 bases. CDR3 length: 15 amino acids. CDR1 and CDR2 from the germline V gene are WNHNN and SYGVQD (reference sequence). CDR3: CASSESGPRPNIQYF. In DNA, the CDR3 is TGCGCCAGCAGTGAGTCCGGGCCTCGCCCCAACATTCAGTACTTC.

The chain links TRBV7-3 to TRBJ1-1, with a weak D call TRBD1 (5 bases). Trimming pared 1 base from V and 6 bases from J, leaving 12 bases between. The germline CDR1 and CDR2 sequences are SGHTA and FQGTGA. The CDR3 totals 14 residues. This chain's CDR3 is CASSLRQGGPEAFF. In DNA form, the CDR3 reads TGTGCCAGCAGCTTAAGGCAGGGAGGGCCTGAAGCTTTCTTT.

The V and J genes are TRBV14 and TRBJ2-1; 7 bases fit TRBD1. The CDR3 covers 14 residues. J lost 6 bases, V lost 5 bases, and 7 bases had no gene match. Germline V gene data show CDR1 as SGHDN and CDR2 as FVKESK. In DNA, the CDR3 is TGTGCCAGCAGCTTTTTAGGGGGCCGCAATGAGCAGTTCTTC. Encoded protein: CASSFLGGRNEQFF.

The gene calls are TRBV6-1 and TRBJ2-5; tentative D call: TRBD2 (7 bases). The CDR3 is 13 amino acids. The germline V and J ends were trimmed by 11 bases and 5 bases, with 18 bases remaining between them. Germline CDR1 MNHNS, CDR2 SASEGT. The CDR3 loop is CASGGAFSETQYF. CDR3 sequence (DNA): TGTGCCTCTGGGGGGGCTTTTTCGGAGACCCAGTACTTC.

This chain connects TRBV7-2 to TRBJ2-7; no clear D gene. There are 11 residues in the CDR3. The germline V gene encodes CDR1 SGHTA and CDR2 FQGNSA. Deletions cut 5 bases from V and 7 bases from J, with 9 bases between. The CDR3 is CASSPRREQYF. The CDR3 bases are TGTGCCAGCAGCCCACGCCGGGAGCAGTACTTC.

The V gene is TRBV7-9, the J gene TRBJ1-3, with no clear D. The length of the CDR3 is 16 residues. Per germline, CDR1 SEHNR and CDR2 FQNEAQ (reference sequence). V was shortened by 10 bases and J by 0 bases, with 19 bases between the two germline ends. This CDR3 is CATTFSGFPSGNTIYF. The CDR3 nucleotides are TGTGCCACCACCTTTTCGGGGTTCCCCTCTGGAAACACCATATATTTT.

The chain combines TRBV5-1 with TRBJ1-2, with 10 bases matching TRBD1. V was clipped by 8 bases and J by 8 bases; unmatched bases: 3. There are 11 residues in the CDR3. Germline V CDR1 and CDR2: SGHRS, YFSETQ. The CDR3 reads CASGTGDGYTF. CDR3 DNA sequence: TGCGCCAGTGGGACAGGGGACGGCTACACCTTC.

CDR3 sequence reads: CASSPGVAGTYEQYF. The CDR3 region has the DNA TGTGCCAGCAGCCCCGGGGTAGCGGGGACCTACGAGCAGTACTTC. The rearrangement joins TRBV7-8 to TRBJ2-7, with 8 bases that match TRBD2. Trimming removed 5 bases from V and 2 bases from J; junction bases left unmatched: 8. The CDR3 spans 15 residues. Germline CDR1 reads SGHVS; CDR2 reads FQNEAQ.

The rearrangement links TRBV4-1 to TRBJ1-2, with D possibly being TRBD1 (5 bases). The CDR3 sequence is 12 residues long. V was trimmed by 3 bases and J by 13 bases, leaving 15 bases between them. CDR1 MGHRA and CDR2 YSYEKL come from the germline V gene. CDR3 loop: CASSHEVQGPTF. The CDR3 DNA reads TGCGCCAGCAGCCATGAGGTGCAGGGTCCCACCTTC.

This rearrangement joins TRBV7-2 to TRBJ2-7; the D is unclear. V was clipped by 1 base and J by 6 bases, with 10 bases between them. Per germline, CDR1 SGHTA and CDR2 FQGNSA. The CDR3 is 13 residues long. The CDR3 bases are TGTGCCAGCAGCTTAGACGCGTGGAGCGAGCAGTACTTC. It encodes CASSLDAWSEQYF.

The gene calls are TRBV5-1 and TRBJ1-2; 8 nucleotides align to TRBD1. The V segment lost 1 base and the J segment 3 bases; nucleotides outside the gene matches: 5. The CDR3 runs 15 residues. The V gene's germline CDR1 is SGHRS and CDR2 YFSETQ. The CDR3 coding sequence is TGCGCCAGCAGCTTGATGACAGGGGCAGACTATGGCTACACCTTC. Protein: CASSLMTGADYGYTF.

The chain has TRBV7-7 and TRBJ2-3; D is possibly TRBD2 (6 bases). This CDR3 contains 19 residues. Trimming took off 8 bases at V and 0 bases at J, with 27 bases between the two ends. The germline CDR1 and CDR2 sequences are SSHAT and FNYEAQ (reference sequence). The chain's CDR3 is CASGSGETVEVGSTDTQYF. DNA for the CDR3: TGTGCCAGCGGATCGGGGGAGACAGTTGAGGTCGGGAGCACAGATACGCAGTATTTT.

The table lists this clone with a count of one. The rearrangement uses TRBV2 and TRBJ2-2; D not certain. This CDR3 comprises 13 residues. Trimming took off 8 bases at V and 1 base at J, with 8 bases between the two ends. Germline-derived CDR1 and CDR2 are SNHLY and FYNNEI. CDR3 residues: CASRSRNTGELFF. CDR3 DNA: TGTGCCAGCCGTTCTCGGAACACCGGGGAGCTGTTTTTT.

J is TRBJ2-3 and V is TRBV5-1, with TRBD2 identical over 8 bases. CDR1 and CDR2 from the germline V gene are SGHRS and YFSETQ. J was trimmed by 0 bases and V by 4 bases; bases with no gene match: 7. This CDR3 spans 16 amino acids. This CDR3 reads CASSTDASGSTDTQYF. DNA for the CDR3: TGCGCCAGCAGCACGGACGCTAGCGGGAGCACAGATACGCAGTATTTT.

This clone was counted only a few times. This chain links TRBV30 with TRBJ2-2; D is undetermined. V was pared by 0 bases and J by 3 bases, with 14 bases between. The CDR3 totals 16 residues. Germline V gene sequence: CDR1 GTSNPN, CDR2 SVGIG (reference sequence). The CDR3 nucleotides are TGTGCCTGGAGTGTATACACAGTTCGGGACACCGGGGAGCTGTTTTTT. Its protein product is CAWSVYTVRDTGELFF.

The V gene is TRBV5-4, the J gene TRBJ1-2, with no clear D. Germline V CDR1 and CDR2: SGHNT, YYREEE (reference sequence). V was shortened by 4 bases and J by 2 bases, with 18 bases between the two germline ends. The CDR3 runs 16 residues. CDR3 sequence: CASSPQRQTSNYGYTF. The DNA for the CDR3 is TGTGCCAGCAGCCCCCAGAGGCAGACATCCAACTATGGCTACACCTTC.

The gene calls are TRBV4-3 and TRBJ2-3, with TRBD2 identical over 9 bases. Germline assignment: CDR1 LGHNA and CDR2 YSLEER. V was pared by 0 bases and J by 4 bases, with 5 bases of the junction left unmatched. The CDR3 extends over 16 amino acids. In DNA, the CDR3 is TGCGCCAGCAGCCAAGATACGGCGGGAGGGGCAGATACGCAGTATTTT. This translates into CASSQDTAGGADTQYF.